This T cell receptor (beta chain) was sequenced in a study of CD8 T cells in ankylosing spondylitis. Study results and caveats: The authors reported significant enrichment of disease-linked clones in matched ankylosing spondylitis synovial fluid. Among TCR beta sequences, a motif of roughly 8 highly homologous variants appeared characteristic of ankylosing spondylitis blood.

This clonotype was picked up many times. Its antigen is not identified. CDR1 and CDR2 from the germline V gene are SGHRS and YFSETQ. Trimming took 5 bases from V and 3 from J, leaving 11 bases between them. This CDR3 has 14 residues. Quantitative 5'-RACE was performed with molecular barcodes, and it yielded the TCR beta libraries. TCRdb re-analysed the 5' RACE reads in MiXCR, keeping a single row per CDR3 protein. There are 200,000 to 300,000 distinct CDR3 sequences in the sample; around 10% occur only once, and around 6.5% lies in the top ten. The V call is TRBV5-1, the J call TRBJ2-2, with D perhaps TRBD1 or TRBD2 (6 bases each). This TCR came from a male donor with ankylosing spondylitis or in good health (not recorded which). Material for sequencing was blood, either unsorted or a sorted T cell fraction (not recorded which). CDR3 DNA: TGCGCCAGCAGAGACGGGGGCCACACCGGGGAGCTGTTTTTT. Translation: CASRDGGHTGELFF.